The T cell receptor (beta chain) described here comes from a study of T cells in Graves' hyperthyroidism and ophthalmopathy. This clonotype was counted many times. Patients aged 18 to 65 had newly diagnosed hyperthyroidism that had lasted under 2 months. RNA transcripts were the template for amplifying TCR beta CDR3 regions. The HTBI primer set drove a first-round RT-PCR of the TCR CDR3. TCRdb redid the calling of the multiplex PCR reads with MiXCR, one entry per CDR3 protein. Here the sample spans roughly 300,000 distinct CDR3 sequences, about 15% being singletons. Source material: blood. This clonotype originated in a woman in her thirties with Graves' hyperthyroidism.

The CDR3 DNA is TGCAGTGCCCCACCCACAGGGTTAGAGACCCAGTACTTC. Its protein product is CSAPPTGLETQYF. This sequence joins TRBV20-1 and TRBJ2-5; TRBD1 might be the D (6 bases). CDR1 and CDR2 (germline): DFQATT, SNEGSKA (reference sequence). CDR3 length equals 13 residues. Trimming took 6 bases from V and 4 from J, leaving 15 bases between them.